The clone carrying this TCR beta chain was counted between two and nine times. Its specificity is not known. Researchers ran the PCR with 60 Vbeta and 13 Jbeta primers. TCRdb keeps only in-frame clones here, not all; method: immunoSEQ multiplex PCR. The table includes 60,000 to 70,000 clones, around three quarters detected once. The data were taken from a study of cytomegalovirus exposure and HLA in healthy donors. Broader study findings: About 90% or about 30% of the time was how often most TCR beta V segments were productive, according to an earlier analysis.

As for the donors, each was a healthy bone marrow donor. CDR3 length: 15 amino acids. Trimming took 5 bases from V and 0 from J, leaving 8 bases between them. CDR1 is SGHTA, CDR2 FQGTGA, per germline. Sequenced sample: PBMCs. V usage is TRBV7-3 and J usage is TRBJ2-6; D uncertain. This receptor was obtained from a woman in her twenties or thirties in good health and CMV-seronegative. The CDR3 sequence: CASSRSDSGANVLTF. DNA of the CDR3: TGTGCCAGCAGCCGCAGTGACTCTGGGGCCAACGTCCTGACTTTC.